Detailed here is one T cell receptor beta chain. Its specificity is not known. TCRdb itself ran the 5' RACE reads through MiXCR, one entry per CDR3 protein. This table has roughly 240,000 distinct CDR3 sequences, roughly 15% appearing once. This entry comes from a study of T-cell memory formation after mild COVID-19. General study points: Researchers found some responding clones in pre-infection memory, a sign that cross-reactive memory joined.

Sample: PBMCs or a T cell subset sorted from them (not recorded which). This receptor was taken from an adult woman who had mild COVID-19 (a few samples of this study predate the infection). Cell type and time point are not known.

The CDR3 loop is CSAGARPQGYTF. For the CDR3, the DNA is TGCAGCGCCGGGGCCAGGCCCCAAGGCTACACCTTC. This sequence joins TRBV29-1 and TRBJ1-2, with a tentative D call TRBD1 (5 bases). Germline CDR1 and CDR2: SQVTM and ANQGSEA. The CDR3 is 12 residues long. V gave up 7 bases and J gave up 8 bases, with 17 bases separating them.